Below are 14 T cell receptor beta chains sequenced from a single sample in a study of human T cells and chemical hapten exposure. As for time point: patch test 2, 6 weeks after DPC sensitization. Specified treatment: therapeutic diphenylcyclopropenone sensitization with weekly scalp DPC. In TCRdb, the RACE reads were re-called with MiXCR into one record per CDR3 protein. This sample has approximately 84,000 distinct CDR3 sequences, with 10% found just once. Source: whole blood, taken in connection with sensitization to the hapten diphenylcyclopropenone (DPC). These receptors were obtained from a woman in her twenties or thirties with alopecia areata. Some clones in this sample may be carry-over from other donors' samples.

This clonotype was seen ten or more times. V and J are TRBV28 and TRBJ1-6, with 8 nucleotides matching TRBD1. The germline gives CDR1 MDHEN, CDR2 SYDVKM. J gave up 9 bases and V 5 bases, and 6 bases lay outside the gene matches. The CDR3 has 14 amino acids. CDR3 DNA sequence: TGTGCCAGCAGTCGCGACAGGGGAAGTTCACCCCTCCACTTT. This gives the protein CASSRDRGSSPLHF. Full variable domain (remainder filled in from reference TRBV28 and TRBJ1-6): DVKVTQSSRYLVKRTGEKVFLECVQDMDHENMFWYRQDPGLGLRLIYFSYDVKMKEKGDIPEGYSVSREKKERFSLILESASTNQTSMYLCASSRDRGSSPLHFGNGTRLTVT.

This clonotype was counted a few times. The V call is TRBV5-1, the J call TRBJ1-4; 9 bases are a match to TRBD1. The CDR3 runs 14 residues. V was clipped by 4 bases and J by 7 bases; unmatched bases: 5. CDR1 and CDR2 (germline): SGHRS, YFSETQ. As DNA, the CDR3 is TGCGCCAGCAGCCCCGGGACAGGGCGTGAAAAACTGTTTTTT. Translating it yields CASSPGTGREKLFF.

This clonotype was found a few times. The chain employs TRBV6-5 and TRBJ1-5, with a weak D call TRBD1 (5 bases). The CDR3 runs 15 residues. V dropped 5 bases and J dropped 2 bases, with 13 bases sitting between them. Germline values: CDR1 MNHEY, CDR2 SVGAGI. The chain's CDR3 is CASSQQAVGNQPQHF. CDR3 sequence (DNA): TGTGCCAGCAGTCAACAGGCCGTTGGCAATCAGCCCCAGCATTTT.

There are a few counts of this clonotype. The V call is TRBV7-2, the J call TRBJ1-2, with 9 bases fitting TRBD1. CDR1 is SGHTA and CDR2 is FQGNSA in the germline V gene. After removal of 8 bases from V and 1 base from J, the junction contained 5 bases not matched to a gene. The CDR3 contains 14 residues. The CDR3 DNA reads as TGTGCCAGCTCTAGGGACAGGGTTAACTATGGCTACACCTTC. Translation: CASSRDRVNYGYTF.

This clonotype has a single count. The rearrangement uses TRBV7-2 and TRBJ2-3, with TRBD2 matching 8 bases. The CDR3 runs to 15 residues. Germline lookup yields CDR1 SGHTA and CDR2 FQGNSA. V lost 3 bases to trimming and J lost 5 bases; unmatched junction nucleotides: 7. The chain's CDR3 is CASSLAGGRVDTQYF. As DNA, the CDR3 is TGTGCCAGCAGCTTGGCGGGAGGTCGTGTAGATACGCAGTATTTT.

This clonotype was counted ten times or more. V gene TRBV7-2 combines with J gene TRBJ2-3; 7 positions match TRBD1. This CDR3 is 13 amino acids long. V was pared by 3 bases and J by 9 bases, with 6 bases of the junction left unmatched. Germline V gene data show CDR1 as SGHTA and CDR2 as FQGNSA. In DNA form, the CDR3 reads TGTGCCAGCAGCTTTAACAGGGGAGACACGCAGTATTTT. It codes for CASSFNRGDTQYF.

This clonotype was seen only a few times. The chain combines TRBV3-1 with TRBJ2-7, with a tentative D call TRBD2 (5 bases). Germline V gene lookup returns CDR1 LGHDT and CDR2 YNNKEL (reference sequence). V dropped 4 bases and J dropped 2 bases, with 9 bases sitting between them. This CDR3 is 13 amino acids long. CDR3 sequence: CASSPGSTYEQYF. CDR3 sequence (DNA): TGTGCCAGCAGCCCTGGGAGTACCTACGAGCAGTACTTC.

This clonotype was seen ten or more times. The chain joins TRBV27 to TRBJ2-3, with a weak D call TRBD2 (6 bases). The CDR3 has 15 amino acids. Germline V gives CDR1 MNHEY, CDR2 SMNVEV (reference sequence). V was clipped by 8 bases and J by 0 bases, with 15 bases between them. The CDR3 spells CASRSISGSTDTQYF. The CDR3 DNA sequence: TGTGCCAGCCGTTCGATCAGCGGGAGCACAGATACGCAGTATTTT.

This clonotype has at least ten counts. The rearrangement uses TRBV4-3 and TRBJ1-4, with D uncertain. The CDR3 spans 15 residues. Trimming took off 3 bases at V and 0 bases at J, with 8 bases between the two ends. Germline CDR1 is LGHNA and CDR2 is YSLEER. The CDR3 DNA reads TGCGCCAGCAGCCAGGAGCCTTCAACTAATGAAAAACTGTTTTTT. This encodes CASSQEPSTNEKLFF.

This clonotype has at least ten counts. The CDR3 DNA follows: TGTGCCAGCTCACCCCAGACAGGGCTGAGTAATGAAAAACTGTTTTTT. Residues: CASSPQTGLSNEKLFF. The chain combines TRBV18 with TRBJ1-4, with 7 bases lining up with TRBD1. V lost 3 bases and J lost 4; bases outside the gene matches: 8. The germline CDR1 and CDR2 sequences are KGHSH and LQKENI. This CDR3 is built from 16 residues.

This clonotype was recorded at least ten times. The rearrangement links TRBV6-2 or TRBV6-3 to TRBJ1-4; TRBD1 agrees at 7 bases. Trimming took 5 bases from V and 5 from J; bases not matched to a gene: 8. This CDR3 region has 15 residues. CDR1 and CDR2 from the germline V gene are MNHEY and SVGEGT. The CDR3: CASSAGQVGNEKLFF. In nucleotides, the CDR3 is TGTGCCAGCAGTGCCGGACAGGTGGGGAATGAAAAACTGTTTTTT.

There are a few counts of this clonotype. V and J are TRBV18 and TRBJ2-3, with 7 bases lining up with TRBD1. CDR1 and CDR2 from the germline V gene are KGHSH and LQKENI. The CDR3 runs to 15 residues. V dropped 2 bases and J dropped 1; count of bases not matched to a gene: 3. The CDR3 is CASSPGQAGTDTQYF. CDR3 bases: TGTGCCAGCTCACCAGGACAGGCGGGCACAGATACGCAGTATTTT.

This clonotype appeared many times. The chain combines TRBV29-1 with TRBJ1-3, with no clear D. V shed 4 bases and J shed 0 bases, with 7 bases lying between them. CDR1 SQVTM and CDR2 ANQGSEA come from the germline V gene. This CDR3 is built from 13 residues. Here the CDR3 reads CSVASHSGNTIYF. DNA for the CDR3: TGCAGCGTTGCGTCCCACTCTGGAAACACCATATATTTT.

This clonotype has at least ten counts. The rearrangement uses TRBV29-1 and TRBJ2-2, with D perhaps given as TRBD1 or TRBD2 (5 bases each). The V end was cut by 7 bases, the J end by 0 bases, with 6 bases between. Germline V gene lookup returns CDR1 SQVTM and CDR2 ANQGSEA. This CDR3 contains 12 residues. The CDR3 protein is CSGGPNTGELFF. The DNA for the CDR3 is TGCAGCGGGGGACCGAACACCGGGGAGCTGTTTTTT.